The source of this T cell receptor beta chain is a study of T-cell memory formation after mild COVID-19. At the level of the study: Most TCR clusters belonged to a single donor. Study outcomes and limitations: Memory sampled before infection contained some responding clones, suggesting cross-reactive memory joined.

It was 5'RACE with constant-segment primers that produced the TCR alpha and TCR beta cDNA libraries, which carried sample barcodes and UMIs. TCRdb re-analysed the 5' RACE reads in MiXCR, keeping a single row per CDR3 protein. The sample comprises about 180,000 distinct CDR3 sequences, roughly 16% of which are singletons, and just over 2% rests with the top ten. The CDR3 is 15 amino acids. The V segment lost 1 base and the J segment 3 bases; nucleotides outside the gene matches: 3. The germline gives CDR1 SGHRS, CDR2 YFSETQ. As for this clonotype: Its specificity is unknown.

This chain connects TRBV5-1 to TRBJ2-2; 7 nucleotides agree with TRBD2. Sequencing input: PBMCs or a T cell subset sorted from them (not recorded which). The origin of this receptor is an adult woman who had mild COVID-19 (a few samples of this study predate the infection). Cell type and time point are not known. In nucleotides, the CDR3 is TGCGCCAGCAGCTTGAGCCTAGCGGACACCGGGGAGCTGTTTTTT. The encoded protein is CASSLSLADTGELFF. The variable domain in full, with the rest retrieved from reference TRBV5-1 and TRBJ2-2, is KAGVTQTPRYLIKTRGQQVTLSCSPISGHRSVSWYQQTPGQGLQFLFEYFSETQRNKGNFPGRFSGRQFSNSRSEMNVSTLELGDSALYLCASSLSLADTGELFFGEGSRLTVL.